Presented here are 23 T cell receptor beta chains from one specimen sequenced in a study of CD8 T cells in Susac syndrome (dated by TCRdb to the late 2010s). Library prep was done by the immunoSEQ multiplex PCR assay. RNA was extracted using the RNeasy kit, and roughly 0.5 to 1 microgram was reverse transcribed with random hexamers. Starting from the raw public reads, TCRdb applied fastp trimming at Q25, assembled clones with MiXCR and retained in-frame beta chains. Identical CDR3 proteins give one entry, which carries the most common genes and DNA. For this sample the table gives 150,000 or so distinct CDR3 sequences, of which around 93% were detected only once. The biggest ten clones account for 0.12% to 0.15% of the sample. Sequencing was done on a sample of CD4+ T cells from PBMCs. The receptors here all came from a human donor in good health.

V and J are TRBV6-2 or TRBV6-3 and TRBJ2-7; 9 bases match TRBD1. The trim removed 2 bases at V and 1 base at J, leaving 0 bases unmatched. There are 14 residues in the CDR3. Germline-derived CDR1 and CDR2 are MNHEY and SVGEGT. The CDR3 here is CASSYDRGSYEQYF. In DNA, the CDR3 is TGTGCCAGCAGTTACGACAGGGGGTCCTACGAGCAGTACTTC.

The chain couples TRBV10-3 to TRBJ1-2; D may be TRBD1 (6 bases). Germline CDR1 is ENHRY and CDR2 is SYGVKD. The ends were cut back, 6 bases at V and 5 bases at J, with 13 bases in the middle. The CDR3 totals 13 residues. The CDR3 here is CAISAGVGYGYTF. In DNA form, the CDR3 reads TGTGCCATCAGCGCAGGGGTTGGGTATGGCTACACCTTC.

The genes are TRBV5-1 and TRBJ1-6; D perhaps matches TRBD1 (6 bases). Trimming cost V 4 bases and J 8 bases, with 16 bases left between them. CDR3 length: 15 residues. CDR1 is SGHRS, CDR2 YFSETQ, per germline. CDR3 sequence (DNA): TGCGCCAGCAGCCCTCAGTCTGGGGGCGATTCACCCCTCCACTTT. It codes for CASSPQSGGDSPLHF. Full variable domain (outside the CDR3, taken from reference TRBV5-1 and TRBJ1-6): KAGVTQTPRYLIKTRGQQVTLSCSPISGHRSVSWYQQTPGQGLQFLFEYFSETQRNKGNFPGRFSGRQFSNSRSEMNVSTLELGDSALYLCASSPQSGGDSPLHFGNGTRLTVT.

The rearrangement joins TRBV20-1 to TRBJ1-1; D remains unclear. This CDR3 is built from 13 residues. From germline, CDR1 is DFQATT and CDR2 SNEGSKA (reference sequence). Deletions cut 1 base from V and 4 bases from J, with 10 bases between. This CDR3 reads CSARARRSTEAFF. CDR3 DNA: TGCAGTGCTAGAGCCCGGAGGAGCACTGAAGCTTTCTTT.

CDR3 bases: TGCAGCGTCCGGGTAGCGGGGCTCAAGCAGTACTTC. This translates into CSVRVAGLKQYF. The chain uses TRBV29-1 and TRBJ2-7, with 8 bases that match TRBD2. The CDR3 runs to 12 residues. The J segment lost 8 bases and the V segment lost 6 bases, leaving 9 bases of the junction unmatched. Germline V gene lookup returns CDR1 SQVTM and CDR2 ANQGSEA.

The J gene is TRBJ1-2, the V gene TRBV5-1, with D possibly being TRBD1 (5 bases). The V end was cut by 3 bases, the J end by 0 bases, with 9 bases between. This CDR3 contains 14 residues. CDR1 is SGHRS, CDR2 YFSETQ, per germline. The CDR3 is CASSWDPPNYGYTF. The CDR3 DNA sequence: TGCGCCAGCAGCTGGGACCCCCCTAACTATGGCTACACCTTC.

The V and J genes are TRBV4-1 and TRBJ1-5; D unclear. Germline assignment: CDR1 MGHRA and CDR2 YSYEKL. V lost 0 bases, J lost 1 base, and 13 bases lay in between. This CDR3 contains 17 residues. The CDR3 loop reads CASSQDARVRSNQPQHF. CDR3 bases: TGCGCCAGCAGCCAAGATGCCCGGGTTAGGAGCAATCAGCCCCAGCATTTT.

V usage is TRBV7-9 and J usage is TRBJ1-1; D is undetermined. Trimming pared 5 bases from V and 2 bases from J, leaving 6 bases between. This CDR3 spans 12 amino acids. The V gene's germline CDR1 is SEHNR and CDR2 FQNEAQ (reference sequence). This CDR3 reads CASSPINTEAFF. The CDR3 bases are TGTGCCAGCAGCCCCATTAACACTGAAGCTTTCTTT.

The chain combines TRBV9 with TRBJ2-5; D is unclear. Germline loops: CDR1 SGDLS, CDR2 YYNGEE. The CDR3 totals 15 residues. V lost 1 base and J 3 bases, leaving 13 bases between the germline ends. This chain's CDR3 is CASSVSHRAEETQYF. CDR3 nucleotides: TGTGCCAGCAGCGTATCTCACCGCGCCGAAGAGACCCAGTACTTC.

The rearrangement uses TRBV11-2 and TRBJ2-5, with a tentative D call TRBD2 (5 bases). The CDR3 is 16 amino acids. Germline V gives CDR1 SGHAT, CDR2 FQNNGV. Deletions cut 5 bases from V and 4 bases from J, with 20 bases between. As DNA, the CDR3 is TGTGCCAGCAGCCAAGGCCGGGGAAGGCTTGGAGAGACCCAGTACTTC. Its protein product is CASSQGRGRLGETQYF.

This rearrangement joins TRBV7-2 to TRBJ2-5; TRBD1 aligns across 7 bases. The CDR3 extends over 13 amino acids. Germline loops: CDR1 SGHTA, CDR2 FQGNSA. J gave up 5 bases and V 5 bases, and 5 bases lay outside the gene matches. The CDR3 sequence: CASSISQGETQYF. Here the CDR3 DNA reads TGTGCCAGCAGCATTTCACAGGGGGAGACCCAGTACTTC. The full variable domain, completed using reference TRBV7-2 and TRBJ2-5, is GAGVSQSPSNKVTEKGKDVELRCDPISGHTALYWYRQSLGQGLEFLIYFQGNSAPDKSGLPSDRFSAERTGGSVSTLTIQRTQQEDSAVYLCASSISQGETQYFGPGTRLLVL.

The V call is TRBV10-3, the J call TRBJ2-1, with D perhaps TRBD1 or TRBD2 (5 bases each). V was trimmed by 6 bases and J by 0 bases, leaving 12 bases between them. Germline-derived CDR1 and CDR2 are ENHRY and SYGVKD. The CDR3 runs 15 residues. Written as DNA, the CDR3 is TGTGCCATCAGGAGGGACCAAAGCTCCTACAATGAGCAGTTCTTC. As protein: CAIRRDQSSYNEQFF.

The V call is TRBV5-4, the J call TRBJ2-7; D gene uncertain. This CDR3 has 12 residues. Trimming removed 0 bases from V and 4 bases from J, with 5 bases in between. Germline V CDR1 and CDR2: SGHNT, YYREEE (reference sequence). The CDR3 bases are TGTGCCAGCAGCTTGGACTATTACGAGCAGTACTTC. This translates into CASSLDYYEQYF.

The gene calls are TRBV6-1 and TRBJ1-5, with D tentatively TRBD1 (6 bases). This CDR3 spans 14 amino acids. The germline V and J ends were trimmed by 5 bases and 0 bases, with 8 bases remaining between them. CDR1 MNHNS and CDR2 SASEGT come from the germline V gene. CDR3: CASSRDTSNQPQHF. Here the CDR3 DNA reads TGTGCCAGCAGTAGGGACACTAGCAATCAGCCCCAGCATTTT.

The rearrangement uses TRBV7-9 and TRBJ1-2; D not resolved. The CDR3 sequence is 12 residues long. The ends were cut back, 5 bases at V and 7 bases at J, with 11 bases in the middle. Germline CDR1 SEHNR, CDR2 FQNEAQ (reference sequence). The CDR3, as DNA: TGTGCCAGCAGCCCGCGGACGGGTGGCTACACCTTC. Its translation is CASSPRTGGYTF.

The V call is TRBV3-1, the J call TRBJ2-7; 9 nucleotides align to TRBD1. There are 15 residues in the CDR3. Germline V gene sequence: CDR1 LGHDT, CDR2 YNNKEL (reference sequence). Trimming at V came to 2 bases and at J to 5 bases, leaving 7 bases not matched to a gene. CDR3 amino acids: CASSQPLNRGHEQYF. The DNA for the CDR3 is TGTGCCAGCAGCCAACCCTTAAACAGGGGGCACGAGCAGTACTTC.

This chain's CDR3 is CSARDSRTGGSPLHF. For the CDR3, the DNA is TGCAGTGCTAGAGATTCAAGGACAGGGGGTTCACCCCTCCACTTT. V gene TRBV20-1 combines with J gene TRBJ1-6; TRBD1 agrees at 10 bases. In germline, CDR1 is DFQATT, CDR2 SNEGSKA (reference sequence). The V gene end was trimmed by 0 bases and the J gene end by 9 bases; junction bases not matched to a gene: 5. CDR3 length: 15 amino acids.

The rearrangement uses TRBV9 and TRBJ2-5, with D maybe TRBD1 (6 bases). Germline V CDR1 and CDR2: SGDLS, YYNGEE. This CDR3 region has 15 residues. V dropped 2 bases and J dropped 2 bases, with 13 bases sitting between them. The CDR3 here is CASSVTPDRQETQYF. CDR3 DNA: TGTGCCAGCAGCGTTACACCGGACAGACAAGAGACCCAGTACTTC.

This clonotype has a single count. The rearrangement links TRBV25-1 to TRBJ2-2, with unresolved D. V lost 2 bases to trimming and J lost 0 bases, with 7 bases between them. Per the germline V gene, CDR1 is MGHDK and CDR2 is SYGVNS. This CDR3 has 15 amino acids. The CDR3 reads CASSEPGANTGELFF. In nucleotides, the CDR3 is TGTGCCAGCAGTGAACCAGGAGCGAACACCGGGGAGCTGTTTTTT. The full variable domain, rest sourced from reference TRBV25-1 and TRBJ2-2, is EADIYQTPRYLVIGTGKKITLECSQTMGHDKMYWYQQDPGMELHLIHYSYGVNSTEKGDLSSESTVSRIRTEHFPLTLESARPSHTSQYLCASSEPGANTGELFFGEGSRLTVL.

This chain connects TRBV19 to TRBJ1-5; 7 bases fit TRBD1. Germline-derived CDR1 and CDR2 are LNHDA and SQIVND (reference sequence). The CDR3 length is 16 residues. Losses at the gene ends were 4 bases for V and 3 bases for J; bases not matched to a gene: 9. The CDR3: CASSTGAGQVNQPQHF. The CDR3 DNA follows: TGTGCCAGTAGTACGGGGGCTGGACAGGTCAATCAGCCCCAGCATTTT.

The V gene is TRBV29-1, the J gene TRBJ1-1, with D unresolved. V was pared by 8 bases and J by 4 bases, with 20 bases between. Germline CDR1 reads SQVTM; CDR2 reads ANQGSEA. The CDR3 spans 14 residues. For the CDR3, the DNA is TGCAGCCCAACCGCGGCGAGCGGTGGCACTGAAGCTTTCTTT. Translated, it gives CSPTAASGGTEAFF.

The chain is built from TRBV7-2 and TRBJ2-1; TRBD2 is a possible D gene (6 bases). Trimming removed 2 bases at V and 3 bases at J, with 11 bases between. The CDR3 has 15 residues. From germline, CDR1 is SGHTA and CDR2 FQGNSA. The DNA for the CDR3 is TGTGCCAGCAGCTTACAACGGGGAGGCTACAATGAGCAGTTCTTC. Encoded protein: CASSLQRGGYNEQFF.

V gene TRBV3-1 combines with J gene TRBJ1-3; a weak D match, TRBD1 (5 bases). Germline CDR1 reads LGHDT; CDR2 reads YNNKEL (reference sequence). The CDR3 length is 15 residues. Trimming took 4 bases from V and 2 from J, leaving 12 bases between them. The CDR3 DNA follows: TGTGCCAGCAGCCGATTAAGGGGTACTGGAAACACCATATATTTT. Amino acid sequence: CASSRLRGTGNTIYF.